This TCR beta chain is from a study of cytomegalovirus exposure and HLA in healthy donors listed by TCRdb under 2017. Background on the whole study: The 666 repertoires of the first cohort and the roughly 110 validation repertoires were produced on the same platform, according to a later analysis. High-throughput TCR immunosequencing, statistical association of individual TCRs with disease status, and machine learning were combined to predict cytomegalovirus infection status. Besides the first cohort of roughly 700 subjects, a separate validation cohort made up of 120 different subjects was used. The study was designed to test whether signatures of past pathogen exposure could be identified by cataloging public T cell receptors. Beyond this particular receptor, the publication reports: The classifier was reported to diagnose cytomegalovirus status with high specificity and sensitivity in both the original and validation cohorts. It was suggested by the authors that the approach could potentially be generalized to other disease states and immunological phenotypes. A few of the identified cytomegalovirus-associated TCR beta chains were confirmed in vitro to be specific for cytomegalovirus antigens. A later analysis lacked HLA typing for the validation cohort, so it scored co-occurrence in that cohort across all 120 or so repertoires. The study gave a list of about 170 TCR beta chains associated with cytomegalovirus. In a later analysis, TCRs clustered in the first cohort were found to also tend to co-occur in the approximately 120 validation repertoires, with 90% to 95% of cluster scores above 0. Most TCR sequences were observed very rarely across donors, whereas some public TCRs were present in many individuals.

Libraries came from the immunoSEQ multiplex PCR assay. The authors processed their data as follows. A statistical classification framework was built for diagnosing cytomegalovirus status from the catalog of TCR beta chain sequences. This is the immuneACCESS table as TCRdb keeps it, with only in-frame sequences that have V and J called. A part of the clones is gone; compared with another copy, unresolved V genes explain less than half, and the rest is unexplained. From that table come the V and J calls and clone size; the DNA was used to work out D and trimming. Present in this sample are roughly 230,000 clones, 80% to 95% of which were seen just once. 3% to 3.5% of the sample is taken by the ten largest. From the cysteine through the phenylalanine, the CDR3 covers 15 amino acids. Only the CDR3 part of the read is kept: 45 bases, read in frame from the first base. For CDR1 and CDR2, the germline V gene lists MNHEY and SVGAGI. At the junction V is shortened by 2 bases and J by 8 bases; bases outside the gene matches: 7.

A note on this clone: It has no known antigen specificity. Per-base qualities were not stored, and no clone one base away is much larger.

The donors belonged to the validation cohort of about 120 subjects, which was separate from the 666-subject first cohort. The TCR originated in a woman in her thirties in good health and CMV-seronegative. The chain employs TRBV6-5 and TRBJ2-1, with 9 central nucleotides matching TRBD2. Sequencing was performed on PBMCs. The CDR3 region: CASSYGGRAQDEQFF. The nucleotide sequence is TGTGCCAGCAGTTACGGCGGGAGGGCCCAGGATGAGCAGTTCTTC.